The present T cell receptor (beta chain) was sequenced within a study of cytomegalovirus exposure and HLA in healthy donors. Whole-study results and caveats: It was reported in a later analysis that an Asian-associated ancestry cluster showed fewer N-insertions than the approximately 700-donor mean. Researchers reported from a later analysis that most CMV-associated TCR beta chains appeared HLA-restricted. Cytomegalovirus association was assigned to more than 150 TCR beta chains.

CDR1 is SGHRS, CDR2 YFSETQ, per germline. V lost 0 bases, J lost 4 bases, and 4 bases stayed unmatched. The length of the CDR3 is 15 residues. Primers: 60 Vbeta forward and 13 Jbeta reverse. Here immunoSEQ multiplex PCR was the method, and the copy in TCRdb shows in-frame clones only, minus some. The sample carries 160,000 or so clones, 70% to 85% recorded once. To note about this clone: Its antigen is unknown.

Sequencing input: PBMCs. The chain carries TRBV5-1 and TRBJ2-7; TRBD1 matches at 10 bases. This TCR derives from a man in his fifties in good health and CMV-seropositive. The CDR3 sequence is CASSLGTGGYYEQYF. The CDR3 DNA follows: TGCGCCAGCAGCTTGGGGACAGGGGGTTATTACGAGCAGTACTTC.